These T cell receptor beta chains were read from a single sample in a study of shared clonotypes between healthy human individuals. TCRdb keeps only in-frame clones here, not all; method: immunoSEQ multiplex PCR. The sample includes fewer than 3 million clones, 85% to 95% seen only once; the top ten take around 0.4%. The sequencing sample was made of naive CD4+ T cells from PBMCs. The receptors originated from a man aged 18 to 35 in good health. Some clones in this sample may be carry-over from other donors' samples. CDR3s include the opening cysteine and the closing phenylalanine or tryptophan.

J gene | V gene | CDR3 protein
TRBJ2-2 | TRBV10-3 | CAIRGLAKSIRDTGELFF
TRBJ2-1 | TRBV9 | CASSLSGRQFF
TRBJ1-1 | TRBV7-3 | CASSSGTANTEAFF
TRBJ2-7 | TRBV6-5 | CASGDRQGRSYEQYF
TRBJ2-7 | TRBV5-1 | CASSLEGDEQYF
TRBJ2-2 | TRBV5-1 | CASSLEASFSGELFF
TRBJ2-1 | TRBV7-2 | CASSRRAGLNEQFF
TRBJ2-7 | TRBV4-3 | CASSQDRGDEQYF
TRBJ2-2 | TRBV2 | CASRLAGDTGELFF
TRBJ1-1 | TRBV20-1 | CSARDQGEAFF
TRBJ2-5 | TRBV9 | CASSVLGQGGQETQYF
TRBJ2-7 | TRBV21-1 | CASKGAGDPGQYF
TRBJ1-2 | TRBV29-1 | CSVALGEASYGYTF
TRBJ2-7 | TRBV16 | CASSQDNRVYEQYF
TRBJ2-1 | TRBV18 | CASSDGGTGGTSEQFF
TRBJ1-6 | TRBV7-8 | CASSLVKGNSPLHF
TRBJ2-5 | TRBV5-1 | CASSLVAGGDQETQYF
TRBJ2-7 | TRBV19 | CASSRLAGIYEQYF